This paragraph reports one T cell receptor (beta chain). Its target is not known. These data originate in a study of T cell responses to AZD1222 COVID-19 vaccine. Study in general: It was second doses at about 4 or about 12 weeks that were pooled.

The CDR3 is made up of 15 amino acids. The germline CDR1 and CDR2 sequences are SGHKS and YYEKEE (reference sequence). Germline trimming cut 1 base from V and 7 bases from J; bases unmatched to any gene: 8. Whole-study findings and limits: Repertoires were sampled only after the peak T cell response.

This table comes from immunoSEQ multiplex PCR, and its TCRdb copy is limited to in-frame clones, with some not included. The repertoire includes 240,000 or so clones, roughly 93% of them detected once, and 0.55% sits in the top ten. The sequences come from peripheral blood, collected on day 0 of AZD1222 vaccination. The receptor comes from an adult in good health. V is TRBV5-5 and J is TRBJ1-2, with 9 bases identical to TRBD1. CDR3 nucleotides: TGTGCCAGCAGCTTGCCGGACAGGGGACGGGCTGGCTACACCTTC. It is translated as CASSLPDRGRAGYTF. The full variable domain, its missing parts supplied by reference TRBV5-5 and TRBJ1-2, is DAGVTQSPTHLIKTRGQQVTLRCSPISGHKSVSWYQQVLGQGPQFIFQYYEKEERGRGNFPDRFSARQFPNYSSELNVNALLLGDSALYLCASSLPDRGRAGYTFGSGTRLTVV.